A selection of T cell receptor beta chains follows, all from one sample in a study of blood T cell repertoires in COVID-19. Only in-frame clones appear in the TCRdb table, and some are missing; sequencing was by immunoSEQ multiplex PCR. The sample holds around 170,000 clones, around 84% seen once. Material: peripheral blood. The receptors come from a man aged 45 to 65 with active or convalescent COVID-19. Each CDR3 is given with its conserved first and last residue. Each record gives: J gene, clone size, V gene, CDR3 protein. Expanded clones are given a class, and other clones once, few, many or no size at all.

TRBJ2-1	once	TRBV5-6	CASSGRTSGTWNEQFF
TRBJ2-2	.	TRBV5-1	CASSLGMRPRMTGELFF
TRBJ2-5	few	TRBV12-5	CASGSGGGETQYF
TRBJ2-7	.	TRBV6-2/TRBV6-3	CASSLGLAGHEQYF
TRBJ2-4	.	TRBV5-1	CASSLGEAKNIQYF
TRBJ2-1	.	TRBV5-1	CASSPDEGTYNEQFF
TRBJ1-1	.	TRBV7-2	CASIQPSFSGTEAFF
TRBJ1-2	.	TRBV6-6	CASSPFIDRQANYGYTF
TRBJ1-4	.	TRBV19	CASSIRNEKLFF
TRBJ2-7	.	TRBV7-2	CASRAASGWEQYF
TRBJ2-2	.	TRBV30	CAWWGLSGSPLGAVF